Below are 15 T cell receptor beta chains sequenced from a single sample in a study of T-cell reconstitution after alpha-beta-depleted transplantation in children. During its preparation, the TCRbeta library received unique molecular identifiers. TCRdb itself ran the PCR reads through MiXCR, one entry per CDR3 protein. The repertoire holds about 460,000 distinct CDR3 sequences, with about 10% as singletons. The sample here was PBMCs, taken before TCRalphabeta/CD19-depleted stem cell transplant. The receptors shown here come from a child aged 2 to 9 with inherited bone marrow failure, due to receive a stem cell transplant.

In its sample, this clonotype was seen many times. The chain is built from TRBV20-1 and TRBJ2-7, with D perhaps matching TRBD2 (6 bases). The germline V gene encodes CDR1 DFQATT and CDR2 SNEGSKA (reference sequence). CDR3 length: 15 residues. With 3 bases removed from V and 2 bases from J, the gap between germline ends came to 17 bases. CDR3 loop: CSARTSSGNTYEQYF. CDR3 nucleotides: TGCAGTGCTAGGACTAGTAGTGGGAATACCTACGAGCAGTACTTC.

Comment on this clonotype: No conserved phenylalanine or tryptophan is present at the end of the CDR3, so a read error is the likely explanation. The V and J genes are TRBV5-1 and TRBJ2-7; tentatively, D is TRBD1 (5 bases). From germline, CDR1 is SGHRS and CDR2 YFSETQ. With 3 bases removed from V and 1 base from J, the gap between germline ends came to 8 bases. The CDR3 extends over 13 amino acids. DNA of the CDR3: TGCGCCAGCAGCTCCCAGGGTTCCTACGAGCAGTACCTC. This sequence encodes CASSSQGSYEQYL.

This clonotype was seen a few times. V is TRBV15 and J is TRBJ2-3, with 11 bases matching TRBD2. The CDR3 totals 17 residues. CDR1 is LNHNV and CDR2 is YYDKDF in the germline V gene (reference sequence). V lost 1 base and J lost 5; bases outside the gene matches: 8. Here the CDR3 reads CATSRVQLAGVEDTQYF. CDR3 DNA sequence: TGTGCCACCAGCAGAGTCCAACTAGCGGGAGTTGAAGATACGCAGTATTTT.

This clonotype has a count of ten or more. The chain employs TRBV24-1 and TRBJ2-1; TRBD2 matches 9 bases. This CDR3 region has 16 residues. Unmatched junction bases numbered 4, after V lost 1 base and J lost 4 bases. CDR1 is KGHDR, CDR2 SFDVKD, per germline. For the CDR3, the DNA is TGTGCCACCAGTGATTTCGCTAGCGGGACATACAATGAGCAGTTCTTC. Amino acid sequence: CATSDFASGTYNEQFF.

This clonotype was counted ten times or more. The CDR3: CASRPLGVVNTEAFF. The CDR3 region has the DNA TGTGCCAGCAGACCACTTGGGGTAGTGAACACTGAAGCTTTCTTT. The V and J genes are TRBV27 and TRBJ1-1; D ambiguous. V gave up 6 bases and J gave up 0 bases, with 14 bases separating them. CDR3 size: 15 residues. The germline V gene has CDR1 MNHEY and CDR2 SMNVEV (reference sequence).

Ten or more counts support this clonotype. This chain uses TRBV4-1 with TRBJ2-1; D may be TRBD2 (6 bases). V was shortened by 4 bases and J by 10 bases, with 20 bases between the two germline ends. CDR1 is MGHRA and CDR2 is YSYEKL in the germline V gene. The CDR3 spans 15 residues. CDR3 loop: CASSPGRSSGREQFF. CDR3 nucleotides: TGCGCCAGCAGCCCAGGGCGATCGAGCGGGCGGGAGCAGTTCTTC.

In this sample, this clonotype turned up many times. The V and J genes are TRBV27 and TRBJ2-7; D may be TRBD2 (5 bases). The CDR3 has 15 residues. Per germline, CDR1 MNHEY and CDR2 SMNVEV (reference sequence). Trimming removed 5 bases from V and 0 bases from J, with 14 bases in between. In nucleotides, the CDR3 is TGTGCCAGCAGTCCCGTGGGTGCGGGCTCCTACGAGCAGTACTTC. It codes for CASSPVGAGSYEQYF.

This clonotype was found a few times. This chain joins TRBV2 and TRBJ1-3; D gene ambiguous. Germline lookup yields CDR1 SNHLY and CDR2 FYNNEI. The V end lost 0 bases, the J end lost 4 bases, and 13 bases lay between the germline ends. The CDR3 length is 16 residues. CDR3 nucleotide sequence: TGTGCCAGCAGTGAAGCGCGGGTAGGGAGCGGAAACACCATATATTTT. It encodes CASSEARVGSGNTIYF.

This clonotype was counted many times. This chain connects TRBV12-3 or TRBV12-4 to TRBJ1-4; 9 nucleotides line up with TRBD1. With 6 bases clipped from V and 8 bases from J, the junction kept 7 bases outside the gene matches. This CDR3 is built from 14 residues. The CDR3 region is CASSTDRGREKLFF. Here the CDR3 DNA reads TGTGCCAGCAGCACGGACAGGGGCAGAGAAAAACTGTTTTTT.

The chain uses TRBV6-2 or TRBV6-3 and TRBJ2-7; D is perhaps TRBD2 (6 bases). The CDR3 runs to 15 residues. Trimming removed 4 bases at V and 4 bases at J, with 17 bases between. Per the germline V gene, CDR1 is MNHEY and CDR2 is SVGEGT. In DNA, the CDR3 is TGTGCCAGCAGTTTCGAACCCGGGACTCCGTACGAGCAGTACTTC. Protein sequence: CASSFEPGTPYEQYF.

There are many counts of this clonotype. The chain carries TRBV20-1 and TRBJ2-1; 7 nucleotides agree with TRBD2. After removal of 2 bases from V and 1 base from J, the junction contained 8 bases not matched to a gene. CDR1 and CDR2 (germline): DFQATT, SNEGSKA (reference sequence). This CDR3 has 16 residues. The CDR3 spells CSARSRQGGSYNEQFF. The DNA for the CDR3 is TGCAGTGCTAGATCCCGCCAGGGAGGGTCCTACAATGAGCAGTTCTTC.

The chain uses TRBV30 and TRBJ1-2; 7 positions agree with TRBD1. CDR3 length equals 13 residues. Germline CDR1 GTSNPN, CDR2 SVGIG (reference sequence). V trimming: 0 bases; J trimming: 6 bases; junction bases outside the gene matches: 4. Here the CDR3 reads CAWSVTGDDGYTF. The CDR3 nucleotides are TGTGCCTGGAGTGTAACAGGGGATGATGGCTACACCTTC. Full variable domain (remainder filled in from reference TRBV30 and TRBJ1-2): SQTIHQWPATLVQPVGSPLSLECTVEGTSNPNLYWYRQAAGRGLQLLFYSVGIGQISSEVPQNLSASRPQDRQFILSSKKLLLSDSGFYLCAWSVTGDDGYTFGSGTRLTVV.

The table lists this clonotype with many counts. V gene TRBV5-1 combines with J gene TRBJ2-1; possible D gene TRBD1, 6 bases. The germline CDR1 and CDR2 sequences are SGHRS and YFSETQ. Trimming cost V 4 bases and J 7 bases, with 24 bases left between them. The CDR3 consists of 17 residues. The CDR3 nucleotides read TGCGCCAGCAGCATAATACCCGGGACAAGTAATAGTAATGAGCAGTTCTTC. Amino acid sequence: CASSIIPGTSNSNEQFF.

This clonotype was detected ten times or more. The chain links TRBV28 to TRBJ2-7; 13 positions match TRBD2. Germline V CDR1 and CDR2: MDHEN, SYDVKM. This CDR3 is 15 amino acids long. The trim removed 6 bases at V and 2 bases at J, leaving 4 bases unmatched. The CDR3 loop reads CASSWTSGSPYEQYF. For the CDR3, the DNA is TGTGCCAGCAGCTGGACTAGCGGGAGCCCCTACGAGCAGTACTTC.

This clonotype was recorded a few times. V usage is TRBV12-3 or TRBV12-4 and J usage is TRBJ2-7, with D unclear. V was cut by 3 bases and J by 6 bases, with 15 bases left in between. CDR3 size: 14 residues. The CDR3 bases are TGTGCCAGCAGTTTGAGGCAGGAGCAGTCCGAGCAGTACTTC. Its protein product is CASSLRQEQSEQYF.